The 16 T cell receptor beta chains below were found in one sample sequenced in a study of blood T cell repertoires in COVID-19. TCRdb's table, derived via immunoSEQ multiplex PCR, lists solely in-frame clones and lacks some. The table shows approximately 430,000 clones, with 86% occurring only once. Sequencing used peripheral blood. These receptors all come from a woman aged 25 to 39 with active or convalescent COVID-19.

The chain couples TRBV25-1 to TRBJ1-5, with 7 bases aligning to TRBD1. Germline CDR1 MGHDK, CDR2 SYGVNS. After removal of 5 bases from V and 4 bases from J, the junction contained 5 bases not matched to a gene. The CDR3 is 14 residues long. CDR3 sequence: CASSITGVNQPQHF. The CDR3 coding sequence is TGTGCCAGCAGTATCACAGGGGTGAATCAGCCCCAGCATTTT. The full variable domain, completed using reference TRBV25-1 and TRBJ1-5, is EADIYQTPRYLVIGTGKKITLECSQTMGHDKMYWYQQDPGMELHLIHYSYGVNSTEKGDLSSESTVSRIRTEHFPLTLESARPSHTSQYLCASSITGVNQPQHFGDGTRLSIL.

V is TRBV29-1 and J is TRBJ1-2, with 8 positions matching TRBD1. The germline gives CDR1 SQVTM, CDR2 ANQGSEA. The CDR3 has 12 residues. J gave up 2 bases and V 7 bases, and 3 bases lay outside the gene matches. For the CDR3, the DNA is TGCAGCGCAAACAGGGGGAACTATGGCTACACCTTC. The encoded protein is CSANRGNYGYTF.

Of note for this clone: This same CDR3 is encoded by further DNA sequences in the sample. This CDR3 reads CASSLGQGAFTDTQYF. Here the CDR3 DNA reads TGTGCCAGCAGCTTAGGACAGGGGGCCTTCACAGATACGCAGTATTTT. The rearrangement joins TRBV13 to TRBJ2-3; 9 nucleotides match TRBD1. CDR1 and CDR2 from the germline V gene are PRHDT and FYEKMQ (reference sequence). The CDR3 spans 16 residues. The V and J ends lost 0 bases and 2 bases, in that order; junction bases with no gene match: 3.

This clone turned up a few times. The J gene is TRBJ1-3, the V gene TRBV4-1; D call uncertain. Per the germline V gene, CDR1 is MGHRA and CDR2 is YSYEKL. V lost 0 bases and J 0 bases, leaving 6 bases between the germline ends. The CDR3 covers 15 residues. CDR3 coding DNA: TGCGCCAGCAGCCAAGACCACAGCTCTGGAAACACCATATATTTT. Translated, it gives CASSQDHSSGNTIYF.

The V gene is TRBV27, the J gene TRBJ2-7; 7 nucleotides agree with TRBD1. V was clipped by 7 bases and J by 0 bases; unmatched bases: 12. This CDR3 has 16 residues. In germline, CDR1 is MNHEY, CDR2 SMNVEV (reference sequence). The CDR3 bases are TGTGCCAGCACGAATTGGACAGGTCACAGCTCCTACGAGCAGTACTTC. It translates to CASTNWTGHSSYEQYF.

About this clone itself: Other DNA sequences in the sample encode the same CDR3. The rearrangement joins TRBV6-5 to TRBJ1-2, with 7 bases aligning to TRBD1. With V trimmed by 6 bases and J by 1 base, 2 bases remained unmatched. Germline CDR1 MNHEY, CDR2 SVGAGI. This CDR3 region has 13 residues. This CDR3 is CASRTGFNYGYTF. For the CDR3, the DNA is TGTGCCAGCAGGACAGGGTTTAACTATGGCTACACCTTC.

The CDR3 nucleotides are TGCAGCGCCCAGGACCAAGAGACCCAGTACTTC. Its protein product is CSAQDQETQYF. The chain employs TRBV29-1 and TRBJ2-5; D not resolved. The CDR3 runs 11 residues. In germline, CDR1 is SQVTM, CDR2 ANQGSEA. V was cut by 7 bases and J by 0 bases, with 6 bases left in between.

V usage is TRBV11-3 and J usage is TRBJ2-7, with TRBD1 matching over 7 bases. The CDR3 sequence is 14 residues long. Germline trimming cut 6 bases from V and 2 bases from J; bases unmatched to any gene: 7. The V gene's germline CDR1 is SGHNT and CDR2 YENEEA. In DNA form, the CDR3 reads TGTGCCAGCAGTTCCGGGACAGCTACCTACGAGCAGTACTTC. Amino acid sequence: CASSSGTATYEQYF.

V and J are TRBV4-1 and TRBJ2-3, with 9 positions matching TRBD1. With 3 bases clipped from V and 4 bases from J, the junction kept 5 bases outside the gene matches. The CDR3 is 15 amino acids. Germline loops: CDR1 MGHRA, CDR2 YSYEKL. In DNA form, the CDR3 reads TGCGCCAGCAGCCAGGCACAGGGGGCGGCAGATACGCAGTATTTT. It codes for CASSQAQGAADTQYF.

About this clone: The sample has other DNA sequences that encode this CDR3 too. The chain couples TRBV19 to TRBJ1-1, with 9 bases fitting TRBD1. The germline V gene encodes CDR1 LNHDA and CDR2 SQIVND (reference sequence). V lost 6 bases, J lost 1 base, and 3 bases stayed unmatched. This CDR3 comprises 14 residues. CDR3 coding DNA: TGTGCCAGTAGAGAGGGACAGGGGAACACTGAAGCTTTCTTT. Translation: CASREGQGNTEAFF.

The DNA for the CDR3 is TGTGCCAGCAGCCTTTCAAGCCTACTACAGGGAACAAGCTCTGGAAACACCATATATTTT. Encoded protein: CASSLSSLLQGTSSGNTIYF. The chain combines TRBV3-1 (or the pseudogene TRBV3-2) with TRBJ1-3, with D tentatively TRBD1 (6 bases). The V gene lost 4 bases and the J gene lost 0 bases, with 25 bases spanning the gap. The CDR3 is made up of 20 amino acids. Germline V gives CDR1 LGHDT, CDR2 YNNKEL (reference sequence).

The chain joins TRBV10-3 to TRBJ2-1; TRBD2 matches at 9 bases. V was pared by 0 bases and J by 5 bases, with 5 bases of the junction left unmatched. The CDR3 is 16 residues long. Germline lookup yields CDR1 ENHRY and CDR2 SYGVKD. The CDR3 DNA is TGTGCCATCAGTGAGTCAAGGCTAGCGGGAAACAATGAGCAGTTCTTC. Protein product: CAISESRLAGNNEQFF.

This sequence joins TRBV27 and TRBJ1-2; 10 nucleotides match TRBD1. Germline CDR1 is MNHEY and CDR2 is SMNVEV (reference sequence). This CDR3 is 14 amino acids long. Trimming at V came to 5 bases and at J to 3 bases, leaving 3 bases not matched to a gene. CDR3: CASSRTGGDYGYTF. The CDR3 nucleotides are TGTGCCAGCAGTCGGACAGGGGGGGACTATGGCTACACCTTC.

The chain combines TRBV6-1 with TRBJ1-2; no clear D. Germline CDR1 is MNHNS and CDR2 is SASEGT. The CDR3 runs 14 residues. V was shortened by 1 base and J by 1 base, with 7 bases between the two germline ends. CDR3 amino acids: CASSEGSYNYGYTF. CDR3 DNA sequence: TGTGCCAGCAGTGAAGGCAGTTATAACTATGGCTACACCTTC.

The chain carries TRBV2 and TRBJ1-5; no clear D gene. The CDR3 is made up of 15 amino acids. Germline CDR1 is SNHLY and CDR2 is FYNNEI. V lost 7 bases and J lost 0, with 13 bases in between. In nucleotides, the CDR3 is TGTGCCAGCACTCTAGAGGGTTATAGCAATCAGCCCCAGCATTTT. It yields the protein CASTLEGYSNQPQHF. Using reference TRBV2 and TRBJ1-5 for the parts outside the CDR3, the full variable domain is EPEVTQTPSHQVTQMGQEVILRCVPISNHLYFYWYRQILGQKVEFLVSFYNNEISEKSEIFDDQFSVERPDGSNFTLKIRSTKLEDSAMYFCASTLEGYSNQPQHFGDGTRLSIL.

The CDR3 loop reads CASSLSTGGLNYGYTF. CDR3 DNA: TGTGCCAGCAGTTTATCGACAGGGGGCTTGAACTATGGCTACACCTTC. V and J are TRBV28 and TRBJ1-2; 10 positions agree with TRBD1. J lost 2 bases, V lost 1 base, and 4 bases had no gene match. The CDR3 totals 16 residues. Looked up from germline, CDR1 is MDHEN and CDR2 is SYDVKM.